The 15 T cell receptor beta chains listed next were all sequenced from one sample in a study of T cells in narcolepsy. The method was immunoSEQ multiplex PCR; TCRdb's version includes in-frame clones alone and lacks a portion of them. The profile shows nearly 35,000 clones, roughly four fifths of them singletons. The sequencing input was memory (CD45RA-) CD4+ T cells from blood. Every receptor here comes from a human donor in good health.

CDR3 DNA sequence: TGTGCCAGCAGTTACCCCCCGGGACCCTTAGATACGCAGTATTTT. Amino acids: CASSYPPGPLDTQYF. This rearrangement joins TRBV6-5 to TRBJ2-3; D might be TRBD1 or TRBD2, each matching 5 bases. Germline CDR1 MNHEY, CDR2 SVGAGI. The CDR3 is 15 amino acids. V was clipped by 2 bases and J by 5 bases, with 14 bases between them.

The J gene is TRBJ2-7, the V gene TRBV25-1; 11 bases are shared with TRBD2. The length of the CDR3 is 15 residues. Germline V gene lookup returns CDR1 MGHDK and CDR2 SYGVNS. The V segment lost 6 bases and the J segment 3 bases; nucleotides outside the gene matches: 7. CDR3 DNA: TGTGCCAGCAGCCGCGGGACTAGCGGAAACTACGAGCAGTACTTC. Protein product: CASSRGTSGNYEQYF.

V gene TRBV18 combines with J gene TRBJ1-2; D not certain. The ends were cut back, 3 bases at V and 4 bases at J, with 12 bases in the middle. The CDR3 loop spans 14 amino acids. Looked up from germline, CDR1 is KGHSH and CDR2 is LQKENI. The CDR3 sequence: CASSPPGDVYGYTF. CDR3 DNA sequence: TGTGCCAGCTCACCTCCGGGAGACGTCTATGGCTACACCTTC.

This clone was seen just once. This rearrangement joins TRBV6-5 to TRBJ2-5, with 7 positions matching TRBD2. Trimming took 7 bases from V and 3 from J; bases not matched to a gene: 11. The length of the CDR3 is 15 residues. Germline V gives CDR1 MNHEY, CDR2 SVGAGI. The CDR3 region is CASTLTGTTKETQYF. The CDR3 DNA is TGTGCCAGCACTCTGACCGGGACTACCAAAGAGACCCAGTACTTC.

The gene calls are TRBV4-3 and TRBJ2-1; D call uncertain. The CDR3 totals 15 residues. V was trimmed by 0 bases and J by 7 bases, leaving 13 bases between them. Germline-derived CDR1 and CDR2 are LGHNA and YSLEER. For the CDR3, the DNA is TGCGCCAGCAGCCAAGATGGGCTGGCTACGAATGAGCAGTTCTTC. Protein product: CASSQDGLATNEQFF.

As concerns this clone: This same CDR3 is encoded by further DNA sequences in the sample. This rearrangement joins TRBV6-1 to TRBJ1-5; unclear D gene. The CDR3 runs to 14 residues. V shed 1 base and J shed 2 bases, with 6 bases lying between them. CDR1 MNHNS and CDR2 SASEGT come from the germline V gene. Written as DNA, the CDR3 is TGTGCCAGCAGTGAAGTTGGGGGCAATCAGCCCCAGCATTTT. Amino acid sequence: CASSEVGGNQPQHF.

This chain's CDR3 is CASSKTRPTGVCGPYEQYF. CDR3 DNA sequence: TGTGCCAGCAGCAAAACCAGGCCGACAGGGGTGTGTGGCCCCTACGAGCAGTACTTC. The rearrangement joins TRBV21-1 to TRBJ2-7; the D call TRBD1 from the table was never checked on the DNA. TRBV21-1 is designated a pseudogene. The CDR3 totals 19 residues.

The genes are TRBV6-1 and TRBJ2-1; D is uncertain. V was pared by 0 bases and J by 10 bases, with 7 bases between. This CDR3 contains 12 residues. From germline, CDR1 is MNHNS and CDR2 SASEGT. DNA for the CDR3: TGTGCCAGCAGTGAAGCGGCGACAGAGCAGTTCTTC. This codes for CASSEAATEQFF.

The chain links TRBV2 to TRBJ2-1; 7 bases align to TRBD2. V lost 3 bases and J lost 9; bases outside the gene matches: 5. The length of the CDR3 is 13 residues. CDR1 is SNHLY and CDR2 is FYNNEI in the germline V gene. The CDR3 DNA is TGTGCCAGCAGTGAGACTAGCTTTATTGAGCAGTTCTTC. Translated, it gives CASSETSFIEQFF. The full variable domain, with the rest looked up from reference TRBV2 and TRBJ2-1, is EPEVTQTPSHQVTQMGQEVILRCVPISNHLYFYWYRQILGQKVEFLVSFYNNEISEKSEIFDDQFSVERPDGSNFTLKIRSTKLEDSAMYFCASSETSFIEQFFGPGTRLTVL.

This clone showed up just a few times. The genes are TRBV30 and TRBJ2-5; no firm D call. V lost 2 bases and J lost 10, with 17 bases in between. CDR3 length equals 13 residues. Germline lookup yields CDR1 GTSNPN and CDR2 SVGIG (reference sequence). The CDR3: CAWSPGLRLDQYF. The CDR3 coding sequence is TGTGCCTGGAGTCCCGGCTTGAGGCTTGACCAGTACTTC.

The chain combines TRBV10-1 with TRBJ2-7; TRBD2 matches 8 bases. With V trimmed by 3 bases and J by 3 bases, 13 bases remained unmatched. Per the germline V gene, CDR1 is WNHNN and CDR2 is SYGVQD (reference sequence). This CDR3 is built from 17 residues. The CDR3 coding sequence is TGCGCCAGCAGTGATTCCAGCGGGAGTTTGAGCGTCTACGAGCAGTACTTC. Translation gives CASSDSSGSLSVYEQYF.

This sequence joins TRBV7-2 and TRBJ2-5; 11 nucleotides match TRBD1. CDR3 length equals 15 residues. The V and J ends lost 4 bases and 5 bases, in that order; junction bases with no gene match: 6. Germline CDR1 reads SGHTA; CDR2 reads FQGNSA. In DNA, the CDR3 is TGTGCCAGCAGCTCGGACAGGGGGCAGGGGGAGACCCAGTACTTC. Its protein is CASSSDRGQGETQYF.

This rearrangement joins TRBV7-2 to TRBJ1-5; D is unclear. The CDR3 covers 14 residues. Germline-derived CDR1 and CDR2 are SGHTA and FQGNSA. Trimming stripped 1 base from V and 0 bases from J, with 4 bases between. DNA for the CDR3: TGTGCCAGCAGCTTAGAGGGTAGCAATCAGCCCCAGCATTTT. It encodes CASSLEGSNQPQHF.

The rearrangement joins TRBV27 to TRBJ2-7; TRBD1 matches 9 bases. Germline trimming cut 0 bases from V and 6 bases from J; bases unmatched to any gene: 6. The germline CDR1 and CDR2 sequences are MNHEY and SMNVEV (reference sequence). The CDR3 spans 15 residues. The CDR3 DNA sequence: TGTGCCAGCAGTTTATCCCTTGGGACAGGGACCGAGCAGTACTTC. It yields the protein CASSLSLGTGTEQYF.

The chain carries TRBV30 and TRBJ1-5; no clear D. The germline V gene encodes CDR1 GTSNPN and CDR2 SVGIG (reference sequence). CDR3 length equals 15 residues. V was pared by 2 bases and J by 2 bases, with 13 bases between. The CDR3 region is CAWSNDRQRNQPQHF. The CDR3 coding sequence is TGTGCCTGGAGTAACGACCGCCAGCGCAATCAGCCCCAGCATTTT.